This T cell receptor beta chain was recovered during a study of vaccination effects on CD4 cells after COVID-19. Study in general: Post-vaccine sampling occurred a median 72 days after the second dose.

The table lists this clone with a few counts. Its matching antigen is unknown. Antigen-specific CD4+ T cells were first expanded with viral peptide pools by the ViraFEST assay and only then sequenced. With more than 9 days of culture completed, CD4+ T cells were isolated. Each participant received a vaccine that was either BNT162b2 or mRNA-1273, given as two doses. Vaccinated participants had no history of SARS-CoV-2 infection and tested negative for nucleocapsid antibodies. Half of the medium was exchanged for IL-2 medium on both days 3 and 7. V lost 2 bases, J lost 2 bases, and 4 bases lay in between. Germline V lookup: CDR1 SGHAT, CDR2 FQNNGV. The CDR3 sequence is 13 residues long. TCRdb keeps only in-frame clones here, not all; method: immunoSEQ multiplex PCR. The sample consists of around 81,000 clones, over 75% of them appearing once.

The sequence was collected from a human donor who received a COVID-19 vaccine. This chain joins TRBV11-2 and TRBJ1-5; no clear D. The sequencing here drew on CD4+ T cells from PBMCs cultured with HCoV-OC43 spike peptides, taken after COVID-19 vaccination. Subset described: HCoV-OC43 spike overlapping peptide pool stimulation. This chain's CDR3 is CASSLYGNQPQHF. DNA of the CDR3: TGTGCCAGCAGCTTATATGGCAATCAGCCCCAGCATTTT.